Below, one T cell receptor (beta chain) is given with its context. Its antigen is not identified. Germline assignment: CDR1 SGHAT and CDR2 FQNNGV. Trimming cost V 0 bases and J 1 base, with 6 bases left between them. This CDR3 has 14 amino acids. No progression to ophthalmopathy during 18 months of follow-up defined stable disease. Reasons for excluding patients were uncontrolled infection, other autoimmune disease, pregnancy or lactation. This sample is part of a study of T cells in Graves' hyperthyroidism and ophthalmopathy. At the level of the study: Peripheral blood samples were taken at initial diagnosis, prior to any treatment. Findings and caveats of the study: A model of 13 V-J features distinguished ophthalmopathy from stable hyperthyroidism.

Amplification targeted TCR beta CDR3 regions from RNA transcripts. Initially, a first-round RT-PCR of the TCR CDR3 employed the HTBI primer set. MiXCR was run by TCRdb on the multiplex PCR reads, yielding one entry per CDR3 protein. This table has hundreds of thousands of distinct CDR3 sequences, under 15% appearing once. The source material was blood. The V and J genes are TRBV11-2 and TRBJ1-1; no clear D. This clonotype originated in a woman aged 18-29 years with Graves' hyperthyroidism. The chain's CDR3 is CASSLDWPNTEAFF. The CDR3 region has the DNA TGTGCCAGCAGCTTAGATTGGCCGAACACTGAAGCTTTCTTT.